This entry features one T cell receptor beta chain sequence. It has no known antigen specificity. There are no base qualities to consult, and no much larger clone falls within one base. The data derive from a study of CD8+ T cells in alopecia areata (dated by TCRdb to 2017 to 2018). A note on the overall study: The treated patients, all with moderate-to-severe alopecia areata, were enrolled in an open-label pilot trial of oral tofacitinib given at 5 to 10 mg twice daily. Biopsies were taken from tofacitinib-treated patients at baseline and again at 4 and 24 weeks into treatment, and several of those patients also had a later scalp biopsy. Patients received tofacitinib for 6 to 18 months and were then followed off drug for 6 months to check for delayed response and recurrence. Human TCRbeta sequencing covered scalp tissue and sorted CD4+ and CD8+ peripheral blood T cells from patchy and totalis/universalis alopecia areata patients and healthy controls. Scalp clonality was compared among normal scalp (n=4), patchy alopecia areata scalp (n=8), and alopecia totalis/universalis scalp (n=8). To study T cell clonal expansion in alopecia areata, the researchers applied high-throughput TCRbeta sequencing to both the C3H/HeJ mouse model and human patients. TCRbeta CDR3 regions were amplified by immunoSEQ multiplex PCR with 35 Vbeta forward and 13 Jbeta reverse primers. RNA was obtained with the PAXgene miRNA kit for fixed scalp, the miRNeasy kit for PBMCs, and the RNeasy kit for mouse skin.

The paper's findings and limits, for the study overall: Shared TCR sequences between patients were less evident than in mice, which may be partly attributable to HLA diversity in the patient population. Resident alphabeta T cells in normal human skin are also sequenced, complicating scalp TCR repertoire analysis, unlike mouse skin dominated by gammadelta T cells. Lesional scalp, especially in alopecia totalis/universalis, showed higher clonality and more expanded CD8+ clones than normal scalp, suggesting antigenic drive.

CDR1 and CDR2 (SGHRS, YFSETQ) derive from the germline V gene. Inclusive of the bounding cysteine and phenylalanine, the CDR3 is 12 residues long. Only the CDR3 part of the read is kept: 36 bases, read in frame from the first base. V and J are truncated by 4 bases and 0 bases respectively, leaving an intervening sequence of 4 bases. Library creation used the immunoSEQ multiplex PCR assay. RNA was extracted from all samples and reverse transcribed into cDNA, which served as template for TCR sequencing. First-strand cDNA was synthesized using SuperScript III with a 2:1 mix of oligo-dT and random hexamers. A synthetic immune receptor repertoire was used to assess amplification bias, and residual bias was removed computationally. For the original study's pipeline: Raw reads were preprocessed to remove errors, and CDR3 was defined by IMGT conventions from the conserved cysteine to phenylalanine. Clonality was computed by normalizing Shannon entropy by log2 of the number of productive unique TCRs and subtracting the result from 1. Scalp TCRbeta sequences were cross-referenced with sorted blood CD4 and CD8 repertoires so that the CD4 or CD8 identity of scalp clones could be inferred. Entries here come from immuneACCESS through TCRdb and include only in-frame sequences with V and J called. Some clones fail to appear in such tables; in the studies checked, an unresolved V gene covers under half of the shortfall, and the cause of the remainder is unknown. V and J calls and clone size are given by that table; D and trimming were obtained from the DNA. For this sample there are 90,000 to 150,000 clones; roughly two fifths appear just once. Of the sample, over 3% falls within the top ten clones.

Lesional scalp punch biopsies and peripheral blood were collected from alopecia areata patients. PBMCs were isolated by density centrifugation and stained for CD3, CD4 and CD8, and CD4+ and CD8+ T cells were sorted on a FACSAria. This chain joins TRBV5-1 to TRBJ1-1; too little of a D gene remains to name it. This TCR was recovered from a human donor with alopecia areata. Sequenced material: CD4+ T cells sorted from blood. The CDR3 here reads CASSDLNTEAFF. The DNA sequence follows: TGCGCCAGCAGCGACTTGAACACTGAAGCTTTCTTT.